The 9 T cell receptor beta chains below come from one sample, sequenced in a study of T cells expressing NK-cell markers. Following a re-call of the 5' RACE reads, TCRdb has one entry per CDR3 protein and lacks DNA. This table holds approximately 380,000 distinct CDR3 sequences. Source material: blood T cells: a sorted CD56 or NKG2C T cell subset, CD4+ or CD8+ T cells, or bulk PBMC T cells (not recorded which). These receptors were obtained from a man aged 18-75 years in good health.

This chain uses TRBV4-1 with TRBJ2-4. The CDR3 totals 14 residues. Germline V gene lookup returns CDR1 MGHRA and CDR2 YSYEKL. The CDR3 is CASGQAGSKNIQYF.

The V gene is TRBV6-1, the J gene TRBJ1-1; the TCRdb D gene call, TRBD1, has no DNA to confirm it. This CDR3 spans 14 amino acids. Germline values: CDR1 MNHNS, CDR2 SASEGT. The CDR3 protein is CATRDREGGTEAFF.

The gene calls are TRBV6-1 and TRBJ1-2; the TCRdb D gene call, TRBD1, has no DNA to confirm it. Germline-derived CDR1 and CDR2 are MNHNS and SASEGT. The CDR3 has 16 residues. CDR3 sequence reads: CASSSFSTGSGYGYTF.

The chain has TRBV27 and TRBJ2-7. The CDR3 is 14 residues long. CDR1 and CDR2 (germline): MNHEY, SMNVEV (reference sequence). The CDR3 reads CASSQTTGPYEQYF.

This chain uses TRBV4-2 with TRBJ1-2; TCRdb proposes TRBD1, but this gene call is untestable without DNA. The CDR3 extends over 14 amino acids. Per the germline V gene, CDR1 is LGHNA and CDR2 is YNFKEQ. CDR3 in amino acids: CASSQLTGGGGYTF.

V usage is TRBV4-2 and J usage is TRBJ1-4; TCRdb returns TRBD1, unconfirmable since there is no DNA. Germline values: CDR1 LGHNA, CDR2 YNFKEQ. The CDR3 contains 16 residues. The CDR3 sequence is CASSQDGTGAGEKLFF.

The gene calls are TRBV5-1 and TRBJ1-2. Germline assignment: CDR1 SGHRS and CDR2 YFSETQ. The CDR3 length is 13 residues. Here the CDR3 reads CASSLGSNYGYTF.

The chain recombines TRBV24-1 with TRBJ2-3; TCRdb lists TRBD1, though no DNA is available to test this call. The CDR3 has 17 residues. Germline V gives CDR1 KGHDR, CDR2 SFDVKD. CDR3 protein: CATSDRRGPSSTDTQYF.

The chain employs TRBV5-6 and TRBJ2-1. Germline CDR1 is SGHDT and CDR2 is YYEEEE. The CDR3 runs 13 residues. CDR3 in amino acids: CASSLVGHHEQFF.